The T cell receptor beta chain under discussion was sequenced for a study of blood T cell repertoires in COVID-19. Germline values: CDR1 SGHTA, CDR2 FQGNSA. This CDR3 contains 14 residues. V lost 5 bases, J lost 5 bases, and 7 bases stayed unmatched. Profiling relied on immunoSEQ multiplex PCR, and the TCRdb table lists in-frame clones only, not all of them. Of some 220,000 clones listed, roughly 80% were seen once; the top ten hold around 6.8%. This chain connects TRBV7-2 to TRBJ2-5, with 8 bases fitting TRBD1. The receptor was isolated from a woman aged 60-70 years with active or convalescent COVID-19. Sequenced sample: peripheral blood. CDR3 residues: CASSHGQGHETQYF. The CDR3 DNA reads TGTGCCAGCAGCCACGGACAGGGCCATGAGACCCAGTACTTC.